The source of this TCR beta chain is a study of CD8+ T cells in alopecia areata. Comments on this clone: Its antigen remains unknown.

Trimming removed 5 bases from V and 0 bases from J, with 16 bases in between. Germline values: CDR1 GTSNPN, CDR2 SVGIG (reference sequence). The CDR3 is made up of 15 amino acids. Treatment meaning: oral pan-JAK inhibitor, 5-10 mg twice daily. Samples from alopecia areata patients were lesional scalp punch biopsies and peripheral blood. cDNA serving as the sequencing template came from extracted, reverse transcribed RNA. Profiling relied on immunoSEQ multiplex PCR, and the TCRdb table lists in-frame clones only, not all of them. The sample contains fewer than 250,000 clones, roughly 60% of which appear only once. Points from the study as a whole: The study found higher clonality in lesional than normal scalp, especially in alopecia totalis/universalis. A great number of expanded lesional clones endured in scalp and blood during tofacitinib. Administration of tofacitinib significantly diminished scalp clonality and expanded CD8+ clones within the top 100.

Sequencing used CD4+ T cells sorted from blood, obtained between weeks 49 and 50, from a patient treated with tofacitinib. The receptor comes from a human donor with alopecia areata. This chain connects TRBV30 to TRBJ1-2; D is uncertain. CDR3: CAWAPGRITNYGYTF. The CDR3 DNA is TGTGCCTGGGCACCCGGGCGGATAACTAACTATGGCTACACCTTC.